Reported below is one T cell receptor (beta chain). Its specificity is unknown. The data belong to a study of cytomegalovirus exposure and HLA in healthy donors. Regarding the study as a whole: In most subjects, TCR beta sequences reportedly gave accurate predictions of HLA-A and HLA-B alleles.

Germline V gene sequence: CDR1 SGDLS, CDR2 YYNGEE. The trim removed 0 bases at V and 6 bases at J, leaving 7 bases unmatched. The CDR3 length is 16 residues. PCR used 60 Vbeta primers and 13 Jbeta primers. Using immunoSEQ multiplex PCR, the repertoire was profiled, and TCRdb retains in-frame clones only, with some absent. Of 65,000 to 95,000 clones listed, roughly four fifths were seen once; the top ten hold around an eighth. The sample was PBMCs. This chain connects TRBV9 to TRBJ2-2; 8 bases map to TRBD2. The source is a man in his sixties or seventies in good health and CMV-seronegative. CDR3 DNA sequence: TGTGCCAGCAGCGTAGAAGCGGGGGCCCTTCCCGGGGAGCTGTTTTTT. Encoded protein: CASSVEAGALPGELFF.